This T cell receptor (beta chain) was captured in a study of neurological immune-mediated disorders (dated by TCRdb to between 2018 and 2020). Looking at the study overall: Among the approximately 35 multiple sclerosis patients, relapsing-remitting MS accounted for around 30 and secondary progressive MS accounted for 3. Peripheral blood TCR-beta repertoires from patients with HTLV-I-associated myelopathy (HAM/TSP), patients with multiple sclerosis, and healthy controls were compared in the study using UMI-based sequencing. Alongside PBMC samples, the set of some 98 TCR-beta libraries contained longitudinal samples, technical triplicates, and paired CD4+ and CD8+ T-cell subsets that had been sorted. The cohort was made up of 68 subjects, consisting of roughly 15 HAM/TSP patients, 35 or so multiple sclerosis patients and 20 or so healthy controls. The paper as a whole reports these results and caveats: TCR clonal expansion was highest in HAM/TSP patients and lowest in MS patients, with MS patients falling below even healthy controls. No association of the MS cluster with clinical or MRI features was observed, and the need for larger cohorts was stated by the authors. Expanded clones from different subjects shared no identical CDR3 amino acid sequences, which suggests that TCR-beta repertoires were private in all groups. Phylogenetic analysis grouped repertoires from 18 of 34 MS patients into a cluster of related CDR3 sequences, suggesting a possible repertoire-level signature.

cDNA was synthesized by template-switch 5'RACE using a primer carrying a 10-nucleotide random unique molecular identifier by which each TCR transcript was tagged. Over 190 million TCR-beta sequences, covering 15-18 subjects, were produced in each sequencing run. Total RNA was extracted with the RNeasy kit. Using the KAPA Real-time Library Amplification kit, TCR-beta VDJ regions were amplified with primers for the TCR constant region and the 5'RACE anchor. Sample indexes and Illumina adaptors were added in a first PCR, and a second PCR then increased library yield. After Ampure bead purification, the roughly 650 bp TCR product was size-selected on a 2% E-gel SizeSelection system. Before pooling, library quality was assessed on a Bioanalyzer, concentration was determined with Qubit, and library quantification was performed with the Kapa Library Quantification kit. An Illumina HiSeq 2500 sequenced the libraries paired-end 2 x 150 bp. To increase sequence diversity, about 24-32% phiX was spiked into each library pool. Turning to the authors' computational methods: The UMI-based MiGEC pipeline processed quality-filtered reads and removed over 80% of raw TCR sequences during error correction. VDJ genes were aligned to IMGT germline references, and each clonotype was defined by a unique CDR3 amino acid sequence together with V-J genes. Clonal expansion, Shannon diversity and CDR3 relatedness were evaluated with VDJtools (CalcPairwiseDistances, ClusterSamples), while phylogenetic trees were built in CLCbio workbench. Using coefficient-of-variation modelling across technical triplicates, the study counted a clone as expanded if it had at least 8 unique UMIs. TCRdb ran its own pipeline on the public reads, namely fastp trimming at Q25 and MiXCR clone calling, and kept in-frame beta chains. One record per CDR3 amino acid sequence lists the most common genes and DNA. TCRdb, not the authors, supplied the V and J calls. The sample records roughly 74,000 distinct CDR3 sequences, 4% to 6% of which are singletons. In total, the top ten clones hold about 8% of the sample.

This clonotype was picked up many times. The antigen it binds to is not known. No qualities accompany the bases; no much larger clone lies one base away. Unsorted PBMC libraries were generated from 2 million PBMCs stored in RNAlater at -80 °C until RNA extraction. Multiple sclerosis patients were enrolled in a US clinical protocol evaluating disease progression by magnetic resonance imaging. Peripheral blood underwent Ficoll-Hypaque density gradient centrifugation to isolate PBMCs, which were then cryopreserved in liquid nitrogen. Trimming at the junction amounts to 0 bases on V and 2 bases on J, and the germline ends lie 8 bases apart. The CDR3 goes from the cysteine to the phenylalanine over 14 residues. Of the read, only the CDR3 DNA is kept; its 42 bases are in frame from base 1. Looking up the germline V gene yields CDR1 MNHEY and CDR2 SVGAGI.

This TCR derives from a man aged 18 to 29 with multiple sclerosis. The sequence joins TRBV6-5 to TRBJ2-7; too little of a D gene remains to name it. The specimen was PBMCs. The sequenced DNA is TGTGCCAGCAGTTACTCTTCTCGAACCTACGAGCAGTACTTC. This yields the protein CASSYSSRTYEQYF.